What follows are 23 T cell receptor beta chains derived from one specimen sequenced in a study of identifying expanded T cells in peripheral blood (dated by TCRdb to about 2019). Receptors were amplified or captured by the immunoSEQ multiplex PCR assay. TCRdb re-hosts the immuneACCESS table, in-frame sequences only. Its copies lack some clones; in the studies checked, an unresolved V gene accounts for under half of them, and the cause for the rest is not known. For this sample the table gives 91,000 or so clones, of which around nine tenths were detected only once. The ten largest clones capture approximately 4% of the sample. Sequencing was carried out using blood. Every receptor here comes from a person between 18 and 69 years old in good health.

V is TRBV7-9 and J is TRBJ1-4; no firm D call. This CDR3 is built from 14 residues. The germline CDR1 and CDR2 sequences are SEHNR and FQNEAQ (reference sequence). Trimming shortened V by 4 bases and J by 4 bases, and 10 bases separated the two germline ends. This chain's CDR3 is CASSSRTDNEKLFF. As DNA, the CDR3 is TGTGCCAGCAGCTCCAGGACGGATAATGAAAAACTGTTTTTT.

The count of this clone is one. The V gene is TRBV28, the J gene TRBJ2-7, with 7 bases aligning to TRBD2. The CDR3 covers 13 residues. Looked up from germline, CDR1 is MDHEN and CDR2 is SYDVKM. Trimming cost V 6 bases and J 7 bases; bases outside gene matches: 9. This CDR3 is CASSPQQRGEQYF. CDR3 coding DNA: TGTGCCAGCAGCCCTCAACAGCGGGGAGAGCAGTACTTC.

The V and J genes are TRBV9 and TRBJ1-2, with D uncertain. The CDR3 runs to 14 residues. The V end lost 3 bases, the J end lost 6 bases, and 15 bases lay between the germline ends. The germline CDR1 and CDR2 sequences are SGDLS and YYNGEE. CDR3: CASSADPGANGYTF. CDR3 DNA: TGTGCCAGCAGCGCGGACCCGGGAGCCAATGGCTACACCTTC. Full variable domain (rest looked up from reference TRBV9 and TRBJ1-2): DSGVTQTPKHLITATGQRVTLRCSPRSGDLSVYWYQQSLDQGLQFLIQYYNGEERAKGNILERFSAQQFPDLHSELNLSSLELGDSALYFCASSADPGANGYTFGSGTRLTVV.

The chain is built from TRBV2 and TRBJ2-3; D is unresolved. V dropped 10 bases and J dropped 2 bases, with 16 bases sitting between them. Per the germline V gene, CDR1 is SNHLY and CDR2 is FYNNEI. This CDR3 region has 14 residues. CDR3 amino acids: CATLLAQNTDTQYF. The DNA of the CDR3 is TGTGCCACTCTCTTGGCACAGAACACAGATACGCAGTATTTT.

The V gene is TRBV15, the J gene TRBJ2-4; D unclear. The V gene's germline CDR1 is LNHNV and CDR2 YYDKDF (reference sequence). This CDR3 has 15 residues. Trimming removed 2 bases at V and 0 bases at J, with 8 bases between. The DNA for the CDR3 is TGTGCCACCAGCAGATTTTCGGGAGCCAAAAACATTCAGTACTTC. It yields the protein CATSRFSGAKNIQYF.

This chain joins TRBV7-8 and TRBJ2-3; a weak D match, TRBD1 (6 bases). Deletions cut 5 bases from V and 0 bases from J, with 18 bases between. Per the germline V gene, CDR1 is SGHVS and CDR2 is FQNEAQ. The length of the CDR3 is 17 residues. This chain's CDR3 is CASSIYRARSSTDTQYF. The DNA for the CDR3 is TGTGCCAGCAGCATTTACAGGGCGCGATCTAGCACAGATACGCAGTATTTT.

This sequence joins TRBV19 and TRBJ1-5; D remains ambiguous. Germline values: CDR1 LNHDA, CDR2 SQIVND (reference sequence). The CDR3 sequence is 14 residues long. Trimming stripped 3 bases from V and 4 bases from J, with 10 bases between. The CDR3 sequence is CASSIWQTNQPQHF. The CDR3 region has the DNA TGTGCCAGTAGTATCTGGCAGACAAATCAGCCCCAGCATTTT.

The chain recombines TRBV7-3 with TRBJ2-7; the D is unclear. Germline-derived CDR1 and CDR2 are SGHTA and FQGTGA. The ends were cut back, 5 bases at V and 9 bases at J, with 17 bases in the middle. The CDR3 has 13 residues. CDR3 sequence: CASSLFDGHGQYF. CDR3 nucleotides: TGTGCCAGCAGCCTTTTCGACGGGCATGGGCAGTACTTC. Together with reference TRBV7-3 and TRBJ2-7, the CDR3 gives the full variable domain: GAGVSQTPSNKVTEKGKYVELRCDPISGHTALYWYRQSLGQGPEFLIYFQGTGAADDSGLPNDRFFAVRPEGSVSTLKIQRTERGDSAVYLCASSLFDGHGQYFGPGTRLTVT.

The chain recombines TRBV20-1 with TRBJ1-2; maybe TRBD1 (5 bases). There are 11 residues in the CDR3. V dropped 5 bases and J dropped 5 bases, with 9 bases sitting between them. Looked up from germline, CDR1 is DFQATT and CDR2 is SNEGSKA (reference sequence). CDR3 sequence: CSAGGAYGYTF. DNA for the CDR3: TGCAGTGCTGGCGGGGCTTATGGCTACACCTTC.

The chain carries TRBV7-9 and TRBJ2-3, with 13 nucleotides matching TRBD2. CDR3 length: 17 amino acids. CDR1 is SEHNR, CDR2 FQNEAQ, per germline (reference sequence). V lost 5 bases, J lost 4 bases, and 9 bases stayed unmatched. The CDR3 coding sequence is TGTGCCAGCAGCCTGAGGACTAGCGGGGGAGGGTCAGATACGCAGTATTTT. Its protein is CASSLRTSGGGSDTQYF.

Written as DNA, the CDR3 is TGTGCCAGTAGCTGGGCAGACTATAGCAATCAGCCCCAGCATTTT. Translating it yields CASSWADYSNQPQHF. The chain links TRBV19 to TRBJ1-5, with D unresolved. CDR3 length: 15 residues. V was shortened by 6 bases and J by 0 bases, with 12 bases between the two germline ends. Germline CDR1 is LNHDA and CDR2 is SQIVND (reference sequence).

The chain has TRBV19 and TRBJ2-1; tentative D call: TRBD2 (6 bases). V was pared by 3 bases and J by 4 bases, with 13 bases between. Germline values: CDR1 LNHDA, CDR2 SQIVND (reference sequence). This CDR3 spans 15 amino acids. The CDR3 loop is CASSIRGSAYNEQFF. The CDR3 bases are TGTGCCAGTAGTATCCGGGGGTCGGCATACAATGAGCAGTTCTTC.

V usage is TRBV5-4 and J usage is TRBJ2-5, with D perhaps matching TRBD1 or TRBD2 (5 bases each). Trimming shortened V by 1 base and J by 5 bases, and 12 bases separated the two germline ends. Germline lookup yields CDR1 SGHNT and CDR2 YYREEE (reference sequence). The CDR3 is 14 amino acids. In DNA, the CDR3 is TGTGCCAGCAGCTTGCGGGGCGTTGAGGAGACCCAGTACTTC. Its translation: CASSLRGVEETQYF.

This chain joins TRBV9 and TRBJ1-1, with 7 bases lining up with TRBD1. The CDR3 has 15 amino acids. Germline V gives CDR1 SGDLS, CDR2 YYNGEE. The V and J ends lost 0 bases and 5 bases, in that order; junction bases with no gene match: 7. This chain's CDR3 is CASSVVEGAWTEAFF. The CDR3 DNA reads TGTGCCAGCAGCGTAGTGGAGGGGGCATGGACTGAAGCTTTCTTT.

CDR3 coding DNA: TGTGCCAGTAGTATTTTAGGTGAGATACGGGATGAGCAGTTCTTC. Amino acid sequence: CASSILGEIRDEQFF. This sequence joins TRBV19 and TRBJ2-1; D remains unclear. This CDR3 has 15 amino acids. The V gene lost 3 bases and the J gene lost 8 bases, with 17 bases spanning the gap. Per germline, CDR1 LNHDA and CDR2 SQIVND (reference sequence).

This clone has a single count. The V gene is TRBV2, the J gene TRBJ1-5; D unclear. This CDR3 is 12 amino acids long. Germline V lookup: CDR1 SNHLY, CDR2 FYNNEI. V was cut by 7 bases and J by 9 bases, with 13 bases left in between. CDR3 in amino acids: CASTDRGGPQHF. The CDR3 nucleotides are TGTGCCAGCACCGATCGTGGCGGGCCCCAGCATTTT.

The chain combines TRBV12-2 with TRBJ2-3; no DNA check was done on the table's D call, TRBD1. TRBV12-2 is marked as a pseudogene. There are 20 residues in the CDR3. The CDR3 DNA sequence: TGTGCAAGTCGCTTACTTCTACTGGTCATCCGAGAGGGGGCGGCAGATACGCAGTATTTT. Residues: CASRLLLLVIREGAADTQYF.

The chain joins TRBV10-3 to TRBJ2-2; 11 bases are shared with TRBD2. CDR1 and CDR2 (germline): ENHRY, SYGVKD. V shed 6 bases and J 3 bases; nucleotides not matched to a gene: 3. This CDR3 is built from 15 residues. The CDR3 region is CAIRKGLADTGELFF. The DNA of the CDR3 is TGTGCCATCAGGAAGGGACTAGCGGACACCGGGGAGCTGTTTTTT.

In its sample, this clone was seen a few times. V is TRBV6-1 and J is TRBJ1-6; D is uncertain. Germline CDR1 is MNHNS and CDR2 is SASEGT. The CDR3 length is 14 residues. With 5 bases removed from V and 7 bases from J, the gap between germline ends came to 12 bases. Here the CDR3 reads CASSPDRGNSPLHF. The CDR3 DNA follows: TGTGCCAGCAGTCCCGACCGTGGGAATTCACCCCTCCACTTT.

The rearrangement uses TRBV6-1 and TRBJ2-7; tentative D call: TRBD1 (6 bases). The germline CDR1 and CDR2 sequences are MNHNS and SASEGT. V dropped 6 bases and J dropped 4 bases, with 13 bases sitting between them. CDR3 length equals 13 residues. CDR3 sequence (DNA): TGTGCCAGCAGAGGACAGCATATGTACGAGCAGTACTTC. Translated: CASRGQHMYEQYF.

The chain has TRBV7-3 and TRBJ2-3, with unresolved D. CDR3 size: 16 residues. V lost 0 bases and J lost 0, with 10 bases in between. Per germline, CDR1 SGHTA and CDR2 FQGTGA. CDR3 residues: CASSLTVWGSTDTQYF. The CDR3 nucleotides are TGTGCCAGCAGCTTAACGGTCTGGGGAAGCACAGATACGCAGTATTTT.

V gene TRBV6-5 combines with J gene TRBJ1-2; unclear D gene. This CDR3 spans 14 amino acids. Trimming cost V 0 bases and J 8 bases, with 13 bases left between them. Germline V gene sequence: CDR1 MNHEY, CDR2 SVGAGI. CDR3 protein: CASSYSSRAAGYTF. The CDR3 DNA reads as TGTGCCAGCAGTTACTCGAGTAGGGCAGCCGGCTACACCTTC.

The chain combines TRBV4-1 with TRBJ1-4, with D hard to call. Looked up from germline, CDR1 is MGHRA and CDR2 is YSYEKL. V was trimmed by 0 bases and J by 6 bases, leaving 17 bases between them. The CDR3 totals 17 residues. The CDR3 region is CASSQEKPDTNDEKLFF. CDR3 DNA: TGCGCCAGCAGCCAAGAAAAGCCCGACACAAACGATGAAAAACTGTTTTTT.